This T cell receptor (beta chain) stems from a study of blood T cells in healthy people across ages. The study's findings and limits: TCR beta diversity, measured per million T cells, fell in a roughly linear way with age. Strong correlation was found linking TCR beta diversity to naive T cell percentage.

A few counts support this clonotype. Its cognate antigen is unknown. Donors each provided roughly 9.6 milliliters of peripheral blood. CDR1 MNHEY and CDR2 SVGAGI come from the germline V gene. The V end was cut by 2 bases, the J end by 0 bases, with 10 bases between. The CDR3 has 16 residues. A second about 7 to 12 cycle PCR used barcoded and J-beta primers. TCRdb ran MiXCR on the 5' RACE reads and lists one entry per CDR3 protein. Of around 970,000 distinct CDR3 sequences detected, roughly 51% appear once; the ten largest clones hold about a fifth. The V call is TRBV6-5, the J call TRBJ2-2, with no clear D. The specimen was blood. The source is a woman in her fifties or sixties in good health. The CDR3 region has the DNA TGTGCCAGCAGTTACACGGTAGCTGCGAACACCGGGGAGCTGTTTTTT. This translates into CASSYTVAANTGELFF.